The clone carrying this T cell receptor beta chain was detected only a few times. Its antigen is unknown. The data were taken from a study of T cell responses to AZD1222 COVID-19 vaccine. General study findings and limits: Only six people who got AZD1222 tested seropositive at baseline. Of spike-specific TCRs, nearly half reportedly target regions left unmutated in variants. The study found vaccine-associated CD4 TCRs spanning spike, dominant at 160-218 and 743-854. When two AZD1222 doses had been given, Spike-specific TCR breadth and depth rose.

V lost 5 bases and J 5 bases, leaving 18 bases between the germline ends. Germline V gene data show CDR1 as SEHNR and CDR2 as FQNEAQ (reference sequence). The CDR3 has 16 amino acids. Produced via immunoSEQ multiplex PCR; TCRdb's table is partial and in-frame only. The data contain roughly 130,000 clones, roughly nine tenths of them seen just once; the ten biggest clones take up over 2.5%. The origin of this receptor is an adult in good health. This sample comprised peripheral blood, obtained on day 0 of AZD1222 vaccination. The V call is TRBV7-9, the J call TRBJ2-2; D possibly corresponds to TRBD2 (5 bases). The CDR3 DNA reads TGTGCCAGCAGCCGATGGGTTTTGTCGGGGACCGGGGAGCTGTTTTTT. Its protein product is CASSRWVLSGTGELFF.